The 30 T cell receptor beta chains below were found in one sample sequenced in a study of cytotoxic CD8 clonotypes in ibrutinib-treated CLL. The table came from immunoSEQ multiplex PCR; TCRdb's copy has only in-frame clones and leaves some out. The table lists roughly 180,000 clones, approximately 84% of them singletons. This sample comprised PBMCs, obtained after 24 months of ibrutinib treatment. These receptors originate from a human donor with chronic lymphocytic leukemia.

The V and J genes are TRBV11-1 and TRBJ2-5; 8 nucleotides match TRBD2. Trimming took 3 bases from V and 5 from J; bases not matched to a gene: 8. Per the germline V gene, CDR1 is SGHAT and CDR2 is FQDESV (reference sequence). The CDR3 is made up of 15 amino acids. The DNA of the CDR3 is TGTGCCAGCAGCTTGACTCCTACGGGGGGGGAGACCCAGTACTTC. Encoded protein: CASSLTPTGGETQYF. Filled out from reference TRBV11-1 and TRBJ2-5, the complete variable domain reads EAEVAQSPRYKITEKSQAVAFWCDPISGHATLYWYRQILGQGPELLVQFQDESVVDDSQLPKDRFSAERLKGVDSTLKIQPAELGDSAMYLCASSLTPTGGETQYFGPGTRLLVL.

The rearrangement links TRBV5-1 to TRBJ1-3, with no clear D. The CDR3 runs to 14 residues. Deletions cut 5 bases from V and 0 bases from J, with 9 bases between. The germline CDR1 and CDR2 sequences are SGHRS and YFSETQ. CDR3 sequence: CASSGVSSGNTIYF. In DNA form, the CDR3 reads TGCGCCAGCAGTGGAGTGAGCTCTGGAAACACCATATATTTT.

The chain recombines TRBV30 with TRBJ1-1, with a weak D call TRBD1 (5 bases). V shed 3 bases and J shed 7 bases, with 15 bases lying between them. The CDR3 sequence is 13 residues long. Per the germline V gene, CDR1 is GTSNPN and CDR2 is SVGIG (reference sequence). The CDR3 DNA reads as TGTGCCTGGAGCTCAGCCCCCGGGGGTGAAGCTTTCTTT. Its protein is CAWSSAPGGEAFF. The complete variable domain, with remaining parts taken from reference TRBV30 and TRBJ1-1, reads SQTIHQWPATLVQPVGSPLSLECTVEGTSNPNLYWYRQAAGRGLQLLFYSVGIGQISSEVPQNLSASRPQDRQFILSSKKLLLSDSGFYLCAWSSAPGGEAFFGQGTRLTVV.

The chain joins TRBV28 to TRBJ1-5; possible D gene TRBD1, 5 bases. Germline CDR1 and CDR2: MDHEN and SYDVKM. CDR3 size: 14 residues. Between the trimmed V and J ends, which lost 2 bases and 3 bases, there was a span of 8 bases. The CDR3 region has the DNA TGTGCCAGCAGTTTACCAGGGTACAATCAGCCCCAGCATTTT. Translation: CASSLPGYNQPQHF.

The CDR3 sequence is CASIWGGSSYNEQFF. The CDR3 DNA reads as TGTGCCAGCATTTGGGGGGGAAGCTCCTACAATGAGCAGTTCTTC. This chain connects TRBV5-8 to TRBJ2-1; TRBD2 matches at 7 bases. The germline V gene encodes CDR1 SGHTS and CDR2 YDEGEE. CDR3 length: 15 residues. J gave up 0 bases and V 6 bases, and 6 bases lay outside the gene matches.

This chain's CDR3 is CASRQWGRVTEAFF. The CDR3 DNA is TGTGCCAGCAGGCAGTGGGGGAGGGTCACTGAAGCTTTCTTT. V usage is TRBV28 and J usage is TRBJ1-1; D is possibly TRBD1 (5 bases). Germline CDR1 MDHEN, CDR2 SYDVKM. V was pared by 6 bases and J by 4 bases, with 15 bases between. CDR3 size: 14 residues. Combining the CDR3 with reference TRBV28 and TRBJ1-1 gives the whole variable domain DVKVTQSSRYLVKRTGEKVFLECVQDMDHENMFWYRQDPGLGLRLIYFSYDVKMKEKGDIPEGYSVSREKKERFSLILESASTNQTSMYLCASRQWGRVTEAFFGQGTRLTVV.

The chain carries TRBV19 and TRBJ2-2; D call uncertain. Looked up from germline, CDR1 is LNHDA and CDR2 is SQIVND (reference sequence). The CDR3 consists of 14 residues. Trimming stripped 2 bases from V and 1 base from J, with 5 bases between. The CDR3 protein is CASSIHGNTGELFF. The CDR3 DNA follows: TGTGCCAGTAGTATACACGGGAACACCGGGGAGCTGTTTTTT.

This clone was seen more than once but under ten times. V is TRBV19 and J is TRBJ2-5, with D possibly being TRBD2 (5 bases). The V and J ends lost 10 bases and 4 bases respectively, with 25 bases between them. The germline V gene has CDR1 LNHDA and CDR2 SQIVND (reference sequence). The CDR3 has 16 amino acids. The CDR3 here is CAIEHGREGPSETQYF. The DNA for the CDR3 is TGTGCCATCGAACACGGACGTGAGGGTCCCTCAGAGACCCAGTACTTC.

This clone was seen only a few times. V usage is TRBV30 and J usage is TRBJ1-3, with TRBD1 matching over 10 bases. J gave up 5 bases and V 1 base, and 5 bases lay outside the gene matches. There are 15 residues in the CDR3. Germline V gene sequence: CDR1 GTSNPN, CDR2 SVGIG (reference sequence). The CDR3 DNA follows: TGTGCCTGGAGTGAGGACAGGGGGGTACGAAACACCATATATTTT. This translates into CAWSEDRGVRNTIYF.

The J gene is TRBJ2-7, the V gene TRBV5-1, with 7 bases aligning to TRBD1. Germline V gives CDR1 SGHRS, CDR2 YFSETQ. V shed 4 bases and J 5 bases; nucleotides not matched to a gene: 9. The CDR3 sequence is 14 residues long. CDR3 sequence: CASSPYDRVNEQYF. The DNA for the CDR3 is TGCGCCAGCAGCCCCTATGACAGGGTCAACGAGCAGTACTTC.

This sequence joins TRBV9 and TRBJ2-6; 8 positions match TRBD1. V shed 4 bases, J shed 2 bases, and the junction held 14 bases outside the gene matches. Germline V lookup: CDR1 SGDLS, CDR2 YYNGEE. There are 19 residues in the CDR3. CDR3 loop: CASSRKVNGQGTGANVLTF. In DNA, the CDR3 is TGTGCCAGCAGCCGAAAAGTAAATGGACAGGGAACTGGGGCCAACGTCCTGACTTTC. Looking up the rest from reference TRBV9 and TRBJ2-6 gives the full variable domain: DSGVTQTPKHLITATGQRVTLRCSPRSGDLSVYWYQQSLDQGLQFLIQYYNGEERAKGNILERFSAQQFPDLHSELNLSSLELGDSALYFCASSRKVNGQGTGANVLTFGAGSRLTVL.

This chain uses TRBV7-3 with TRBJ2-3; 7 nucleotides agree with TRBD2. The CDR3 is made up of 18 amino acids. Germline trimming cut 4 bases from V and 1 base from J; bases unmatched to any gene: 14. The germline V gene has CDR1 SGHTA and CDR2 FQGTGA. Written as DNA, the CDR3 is TGTGCCAGCAGCTCAAAAGGACTAGTGACTCATGGCACAGATACGCAGTATTTT. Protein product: CASSSKGLVTHGTDTQYF.

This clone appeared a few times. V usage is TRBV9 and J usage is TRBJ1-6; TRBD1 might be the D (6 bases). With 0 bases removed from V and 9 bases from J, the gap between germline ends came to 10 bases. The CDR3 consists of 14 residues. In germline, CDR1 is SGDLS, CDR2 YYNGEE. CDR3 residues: CASSVEGESSPLHF. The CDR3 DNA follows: TGTGCCAGCAGCGTAGAGGGGGAAAGTTCACCCCTCCACTTT.

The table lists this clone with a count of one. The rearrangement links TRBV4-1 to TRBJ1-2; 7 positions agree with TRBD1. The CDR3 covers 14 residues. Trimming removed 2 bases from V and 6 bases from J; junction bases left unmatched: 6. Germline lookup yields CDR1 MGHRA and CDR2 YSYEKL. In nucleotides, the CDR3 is TGCGCCAGCAGCCAAAGGACAGGAACAGATGGCTACACCTTC. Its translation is CASSQRTGTDGYTF.

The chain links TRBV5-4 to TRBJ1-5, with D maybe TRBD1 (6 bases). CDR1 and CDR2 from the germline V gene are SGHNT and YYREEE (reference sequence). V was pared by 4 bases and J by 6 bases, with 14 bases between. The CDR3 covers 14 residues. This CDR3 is CASSPPGGGQPQHF. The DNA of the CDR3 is TGTGCCAGCAGCCCCCCGGGGGGCGGTCAGCCCCAGCATTTT. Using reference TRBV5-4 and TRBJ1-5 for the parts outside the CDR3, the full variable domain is ETGVTQSPTHLIKTRGQQVTLRCSSQSGHNTVSWYQQALGQGPQFIFQYYREEENGRGNFPPRFSGLQFPNYSSELNVNALELDDSALYLCASSPPGGGQPQHFGDGTRLSIL.

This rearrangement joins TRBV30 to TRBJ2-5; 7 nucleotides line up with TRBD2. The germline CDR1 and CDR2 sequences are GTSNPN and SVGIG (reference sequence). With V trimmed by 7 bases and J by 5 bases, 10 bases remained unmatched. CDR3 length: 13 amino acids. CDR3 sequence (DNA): TGTGCCTACAGCGGGGTAGCGGCTGAGACCCAGTACTTC. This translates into CAYSGVAAETQYF.

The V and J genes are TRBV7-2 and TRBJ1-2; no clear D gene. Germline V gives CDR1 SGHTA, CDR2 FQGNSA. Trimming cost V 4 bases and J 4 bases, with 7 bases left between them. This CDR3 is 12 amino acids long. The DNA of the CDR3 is TGTGCCAGCAGCTCGGGCGGCTATGGCTACACCTTC. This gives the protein CASSSGGYGYTF.

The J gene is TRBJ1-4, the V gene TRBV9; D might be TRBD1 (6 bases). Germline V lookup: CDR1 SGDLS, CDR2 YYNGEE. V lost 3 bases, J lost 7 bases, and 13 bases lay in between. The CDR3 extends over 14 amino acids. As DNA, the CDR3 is TGTGCCAGCAGCGAACACGGACAGTTTGAAAAACTGTTTTTT. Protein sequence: CASSEHGQFEKLFF. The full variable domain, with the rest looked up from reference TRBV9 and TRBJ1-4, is DSGVTQTPKHLITATGQRVTLRCSPRSGDLSVYWYQQSLDQGLQFLIQYYNGEERAKGNILERFSAQQFPDLHSELNLSSLELGDSALYFCASSEHGQFEKLFFGSGTQLSVL.

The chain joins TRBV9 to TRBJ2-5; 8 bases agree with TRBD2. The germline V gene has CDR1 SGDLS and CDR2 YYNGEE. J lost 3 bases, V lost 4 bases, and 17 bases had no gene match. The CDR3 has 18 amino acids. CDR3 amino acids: CASSLTLAGTRGEETQYF. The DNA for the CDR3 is TGTGCCAGCAGCCTCACACTTGCCGGGACTAGAGGCGAAGAGACCCAGTACTTC.

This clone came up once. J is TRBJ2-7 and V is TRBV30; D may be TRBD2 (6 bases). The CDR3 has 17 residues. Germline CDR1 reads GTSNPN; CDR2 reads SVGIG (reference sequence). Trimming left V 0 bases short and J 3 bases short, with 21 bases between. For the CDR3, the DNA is TGTGCCTGGAGTGTCACAAATGGGGGGACGTCATACTACGAGCAGTACTTC. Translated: CAWSVTNGGTSYYEQYF. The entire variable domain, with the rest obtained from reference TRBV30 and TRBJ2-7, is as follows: SQTIHQWPATLVQPVGSPLSLECTVEGTSNPNLYWYRQAAGRGLQLLFYSVGIGQISSEVPQNLSASRPQDRQFILSSKKLLLSDSGFYLCAWSVTNGGTSYYEQYFGPGTRLTVT.

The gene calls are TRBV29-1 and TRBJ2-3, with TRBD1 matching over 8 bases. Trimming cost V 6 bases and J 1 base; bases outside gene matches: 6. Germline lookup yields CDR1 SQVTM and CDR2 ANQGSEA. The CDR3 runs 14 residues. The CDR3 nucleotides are TGCAGCGTACGGGTGGGACAGGGCACAGATACGCAGTATTTT. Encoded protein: CSVRVGQGTDTQYF.

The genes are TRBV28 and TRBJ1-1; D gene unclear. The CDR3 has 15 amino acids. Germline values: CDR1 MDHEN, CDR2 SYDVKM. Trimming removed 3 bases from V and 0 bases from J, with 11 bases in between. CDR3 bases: TGTGCCAGCAGTTTTCTGGAGAGAATGAACACTGAAGCTTTCTTT. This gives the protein CASSFLERMNTEAFF.

This CDR3 is CASSIEENRANTEAFF. In nucleotides, the CDR3 is TGTGCCAGTAGTATAGAGGAGAATAGAGCGAACACTGAAGCTTTCTTT. The V call is TRBV19, the J call TRBJ1-1; no clear D. Looked up from germline, CDR1 is LNHDA and CDR2 is SQIVND (reference sequence). The V and J ends lost 0 bases and 1 base respectively, with 12 bases between them. CDR3 length: 16 residues.

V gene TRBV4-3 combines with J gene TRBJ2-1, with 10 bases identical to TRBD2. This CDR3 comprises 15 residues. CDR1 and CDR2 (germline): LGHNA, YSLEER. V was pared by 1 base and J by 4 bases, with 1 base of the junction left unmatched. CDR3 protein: CASSQVAGGYNEQFF. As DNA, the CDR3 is TGCGCCAGCAGCCAAGTAGCGGGGGGTTACAATGAGCAGTTCTTC.

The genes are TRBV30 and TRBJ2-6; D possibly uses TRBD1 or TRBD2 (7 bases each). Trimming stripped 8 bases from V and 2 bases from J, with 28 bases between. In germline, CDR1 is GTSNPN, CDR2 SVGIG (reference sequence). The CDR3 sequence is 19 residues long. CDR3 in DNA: TGTGCCGCACCTAGGGGAGGGGGCACCCTCCAGCCTGGGGCCAACGTCCTGACTTTC. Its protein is CAAPRGGGTLQPGANVLTF.

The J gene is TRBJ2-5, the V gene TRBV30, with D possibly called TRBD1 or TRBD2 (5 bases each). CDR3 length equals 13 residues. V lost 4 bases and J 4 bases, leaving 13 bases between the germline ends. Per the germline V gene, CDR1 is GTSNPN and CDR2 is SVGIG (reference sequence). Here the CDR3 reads CAWTPPGPETQYF. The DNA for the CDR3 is TGTGCCTGGACTCCACCGGGACCAGAGACCCAGTACTTC.

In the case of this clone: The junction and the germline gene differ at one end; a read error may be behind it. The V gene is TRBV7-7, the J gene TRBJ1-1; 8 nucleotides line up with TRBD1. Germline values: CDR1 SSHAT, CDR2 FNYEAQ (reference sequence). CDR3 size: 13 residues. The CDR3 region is CASSLTGGAEAFF. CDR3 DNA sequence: TGTGCTAGCAGCCTCACAGGGGGTGCTGAAGCTTTCTTT.

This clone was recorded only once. The CDR3 nucleotides are TGTGCCAGCAGCCTTTACAATGAGCAGTTCTTC. Translated: CASSLYNEQFF. V gene TRBV5-4 combines with J gene TRBJ2-1; D uncertain. The V gene lost 4 bases and the J gene lost 4 bases, with 3 bases spanning the gap. The CDR3 runs to 11 residues. Germline V gene data show CDR1 as SGHNT and CDR2 as YYREEE (reference sequence).

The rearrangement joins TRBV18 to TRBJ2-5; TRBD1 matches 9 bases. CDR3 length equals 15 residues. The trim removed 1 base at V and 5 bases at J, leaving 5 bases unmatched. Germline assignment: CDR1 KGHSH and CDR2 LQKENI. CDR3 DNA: TGTGCCAGCTCACCACAACAGGGGGCAGGGGAGACCCAGTACTTC. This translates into CASSPQQGAGETQYF. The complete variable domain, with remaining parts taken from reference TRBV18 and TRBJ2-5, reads NAGVMQNPRHLVRRRGQEARLRCSPMKGHSHVYWYRQLPEEGLKFMVYLQKENIIDESGMPKERFSAEFPKEGPSILRIQQVVRGDSAAYFCASSPQQGAGETQYFGPGTRLLVL.

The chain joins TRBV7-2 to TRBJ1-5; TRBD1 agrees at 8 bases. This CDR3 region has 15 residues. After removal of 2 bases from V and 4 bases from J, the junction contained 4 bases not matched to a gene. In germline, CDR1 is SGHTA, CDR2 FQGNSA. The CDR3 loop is CASSLTQGGNQPQHF. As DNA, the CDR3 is TGTGCCAGCAGCTTAACACAGGGGGGTAATCAGCCCCAGCATTTT.